One and the same sample provided the 15 T cell receptor beta chains below, sequenced in a study of T cell responses to AZD1222 COVID-19 vaccine. Libraries were prepared by immunoSEQ multiplex PCR; TCRdb keeps only in-frame clonotypes and omits some of them. The table shows 95,000 to 150,000 clones, with 70% to 90% occurring only once. The specimen was peripheral blood, collected on day 0 of AZD1222 vaccination. Receptors were obtained from an adult in good health.

The chain is built from TRBV25-1 and TRBJ1-2, with 7 bases identical to TRBD1. The CDR3 sequence is 16 residues long. Trimming cost V 4 bases and J 1 base; bases outside gene matches: 9. Germline lookup yields CDR1 MGHDK and CDR2 SYGVNS. The CDR3 nucleotides read TGTGCCAGCAGTGGCCGCACAGGGGACATTAACTATGGCTACACCTTC. It is translated as CASSGRTGDINYGYTF.

This rearrangement joins TRBV5-8 to TRBJ1-4, with unresolved D. Germline V gives CDR1 SGHTS, CDR2 YDEGEE. V was shortened by 4 bases and J by 6 bases, with 16 bases between the two germline ends. This CDR3 comprises 15 residues. CDR3 region: CASSLQYGADEKLFF. The CDR3 region has the DNA TGTGCCAGCAGCCTACAATATGGTGCCGATGAAAAACTGTTTTTT.

CDR3 coding DNA: TGTGCCAGCAGCTCTGTGGCGGCCGGGGAGCTGTTTTTT. Translation gives CASSSVAAGELFF. The chain links TRBV7-8 to TRBJ2-2; D is undetermined. CDR3 length: 13 amino acids. Looked up from germline, CDR1 is SGHVS and CDR2 is FQNEAQ. V gave up 4 bases and J gave up 6 bases, with 9 bases separating them.

V is TRBV20-1 and J is TRBJ1-1; unclear D gene. Between the trimmed V and J ends, which lost 3 bases and 1 base, there was a span of 9 bases. Germline-derived CDR1 and CDR2 are DFQATT and SNEGSKA (reference sequence). The CDR3 loop spans 13 amino acids. CDR3 protein: CSASRSGNTEAFF. CDR3 coding DNA: TGCAGTGCTAGTCGTTCTGGGAACACTGAAGCTTTCTTT.

The V gene is TRBV19, the J gene TRBJ2-5; 10 bases fit TRBD2. This CDR3 is 15 amino acids long. The trim removed 1 base at V and 2 bases at J, leaving 1 base unmatched. CDR1 and CDR2 from the germline V gene are LNHDA and SQIVND (reference sequence). The CDR3 sequence: CASSIGAGGQETQYF. In DNA, the CDR3 is TGTGCCAGTAGTATAGGAGCGGGGGGGCAAGAGACCCAGTACTTC.

This rearrangement joins TRBV10-3 to TRBJ2-7, with a weak D call TRBD1 (5 bases). With 4 bases removed from V and 1 base from J, the gap between germline ends came to 8 bases. The CDR3 contains 13 residues. Per germline, CDR1 ENHRY and CDR2 SYGVKD. CDR3 bases: TGTGCCATCAGTGGGGGCAGTTCCTACGAGCAGTACTTC. As protein: CAISGGSSYEQYF.

This chain joins TRBV3-1 (or the pseudogene TRBV3-2) and TRBJ1-1; a weak D match, TRBD1 (5 bases). Trimming cost V 6 bases and J 1 base, with 9 bases left between them. The V gene's germline CDR1 is LGHDT and CDR2 YNNKEL (reference sequence). There are 13 residues in the CDR3. DNA for the CDR3: TGTGCCAGCAGAATCAGGGAGAACACTGAAGCTTTCTTT. It specifies CASRIRENTEAFF.

The V gene is TRBV7-3, the J gene TRBJ1-1; 10 bases are shared with TRBD1. The CDR3 length is 14 residues. Germline V gene data show CDR1 as SGHTA and CDR2 as FQGTGA. Trimming removed 5 bases from V and 2 bases from J; junction bases left unmatched: 2. The CDR3 loop is CASSVTGGNTEAFF. CDR3 DNA: TGTGCCAGCAGCGTGACAGGGGGCAACACTGAAGCTTTCTTT.

The genes are TRBV3-1 (or the pseudogene TRBV3-2) and TRBJ1-2; TRBD1 matches 7 bases. V dropped 2 bases and J dropped 7; count of bases not matched to a gene: 7. Germline V gene sequence: CDR1 LGHDT, CDR2 YNNKEL (reference sequence). This CDR3 has 14 amino acids. The CDR3 protein is CASSQLDREGGYTF. The CDR3 bases are TGTGCCAGCAGCCAATTAGACAGGGAGGGTGGCTACACCTTC.

This rearrangement joins TRBV7-9 to TRBJ2-1; weak D call: TRBD1 (5 bases). The CDR3 runs 12 residues. CDR1 and CDR2 from the germline V gene are SEHNR and FQNEAQ (reference sequence). V lost 6 bases and J lost 7, with 10 bases in between. CDR3 nucleotides: TGTGCCAGCAGTCCCCAGGGAAATGAGCAGTTCTTC. This gives the protein CASSPQGNEQFF. Together with reference TRBV7-9 and TRBJ2-1, the CDR3 gives the full variable domain: DTGVSQNPRHKITKRGQNVTFRCDPISEHNRLYWYRQTLGQGPEFLTYFQNEAQLEKSRLLSDRFSAERPKGSFSTLEIQRTEQGDSAMYLCASSPQGNEQFFGPGTRLTVL.

V gene TRBV7-8 combines with J gene TRBJ1-5; maybe TRBD1 (5 bases). Germline V CDR1 and CDR2: SGHVS, FQNEAQ. This CDR3 is 18 amino acids long. V was cut by 3 bases and J by 5 bases, with 23 bases left in between. Here the CDR3 reads CASSFLYGFEGRHQPQHF. CDR3 coding DNA: TGTGCCAGCAGCTTCTTGTATGGTTTCGAGGGGCGGCATCAGCCCCAGCATTTT.

The rearrangement uses TRBV4-3 and TRBJ2-1; D possibly corresponds to TRBD2 (7 bases). The CDR3 is 17 residues long. Germline V gene data show CDR1 as LGHNA and CDR2 as YSLEER. The V end was cut by 4 bases, the J end by 1 base, with 17 bases between. The CDR3 is CASSLGGPRDSYNEQFF. Written as DNA, the CDR3 is TGCGCCAGCAGCCTCGGGGGGCCCAGGGATTCCTACAATGAGCAGTTCTTC.

As for this clone: An end of the junction differs from the germline gene, which may be a read error. This chain links TRBV12-3 or TRBV12-4 with TRBJ2-2; no reliable D call. The CDR3 length is 13 residues. CDR3: CASSLGYYGELFF. The CDR3 DNA reads TGTGCCAGCAGCTTAGGGTACTACGGGGAGCTGTTTTTT.

This chain uses TRBV7-2 with TRBJ1-5; 8 positions agree with TRBD1. Trimming removed 5 bases from V and 7 bases from J; junction bases left unmatched: 10. Germline loops: CDR1 SGHTA, CDR2 FQGNSA. CDR3 length: 15 amino acids. CDR3 DNA: TGTGCCAGCAGCGCAACGACAGGGGCTGGACAGCCCCAGCATTTT. Its protein product is CASSATTGAGQPQHF.

The chain links TRBV6-1 to TRBJ1-3; tentative D call: TRBD1 (6 bases). CDR3 length: 17 amino acids. Germline assignment: CDR1 MNHNS and CDR2 SASEGT. V lost 2 bases and J 3 bases, leaving 17 bases between the germline ends. The CDR3 here is CASSELHFSGVGNTIYF. The CDR3 coding sequence is TGTGCCAGCAGTGAATTACACTTCTCAGGGGTTGGAAACACCATATATTTT.